The 22 T cell receptor beta chains below were found in one sample sequenced in a study of graft-versus-host responses after intestinal transplantation. Some clones are missing from TCRdb's copy, which holds only in-frame ones; the method was immunoSEQ multiplex PCR. In the table there are 80,000 or so clones, about 92% of which are singletons. The input for sequencing was PBMCs, taken 98 days after intestinal transplantation. These receptors originate from a human patient who received an intestinal transplant, so some T cells may come from the graft donor.

The chain employs TRBV4-1 and TRBJ2-5; 10 bases fit TRBD1. The germline V gene has CDR1 MGHRA and CDR2 YSYEKL. J gave up 6 bases and V 5 bases, and 9 bases lay outside the gene matches. The CDR3 is 15 residues long. The CDR3 region is CASSEPGQGRKTQYF. DNA for the CDR3: TGCGCCAGCAGCGAGCCGGGACAGGGGAGAAAGACCCAGTACTTC.

The chain links TRBV10-1 to TRBJ2-7; D ambiguous. The CDR3 extends over 14 amino acids. V lost 6 bases to trimming and J lost 3 bases, with 15 bases between them. Germline V gene lookup returns CDR1 WNHNN and CDR2 SYGVQD (reference sequence). CDR3 nucleotide sequence: TGCGCCAGCAGGGAGATTTGGGAATACTACGAGCAGTACTTC. Its translation is CASREIWEYYEQYF.

The gene calls are TRBV6-5 and TRBJ1-5, with D perhaps matching TRBD1 (6 bases). Germline V lookup: CDR1 MNHEY, CDR2 SVGAGI. The CDR3 covers 14 residues. Trimming left V 5 bases short and J 7 bases short, with 15 bases between. CDR3 sequence (DNA): TGTGCCAGCAGTAACCCAGGGGTAGTGCAGCCCCAGCATTTT. Amino acids: CASSNPGVVQPQHF.

A note on this clone: Lacking the conserved final phenylalanine or tryptophan, this CDR3 likely reflects a read error. This chain joins TRBV6-1 and TRBJ2-7; the D call may be TRBD1 or TRBD2 (5 bases each). The CDR3 sequence is 14 residues long. The germline V and J ends were trimmed by 2 bases and 6 bases, with 14 bases remaining between them. Germline V gene lookup returns CDR1 MNHNS and CDR2 SASEGT. The chain's CDR3 is CASSESGVGGEQYL. In nucleotides, the CDR3 is TGTGCCAGCAGTGAATCAGGAGTTGGGGGCGAGCAGTACCTC.

DNA of the CDR3: TGTGCCAGCAGCCGACAGGGGTCTAGCACAGATACGCAGTATTTT. This gives the protein CASSRQGSSTDTQYF. V gene TRBV11-2 combines with J gene TRBJ2-3; 8 bases fit TRBD1. Germline loops: CDR1 SGHAT, CDR2 FQNNGV. V lost 5 bases, J lost 0 bases, and 4 bases stayed unmatched. The CDR3 spans 15 residues.

V gene TRBV5-6 combines with J gene TRBJ2-3, with 12 bases aligning to TRBD2. The germline gives CDR1 SGHDT, CDR2 YYEEEE. CDR3 length: 17 residues. The V segment lost 4 bases and the J segment 2 bases; nucleotides outside the gene matches: 8. The CDR3 DNA sequence: TGTGCCAGCAGCCTTCGTCCTAGCGGGGGGGCCACAGATACGCAGTATTTT. Its translation: CASSLRPSGGATDTQYF. Variable domain in full (rest from reference TRBV5-6 and TRBJ2-3): DAGVTQSPTHLIKTRGQQVTLRCSPKSGHDTVSWYQQALGQGPQFIFQYYEEEERQRGNFPDRFSGHQFPNYSSELNVNALLLGDSALYLCASSLRPSGGATDTQYFGPGTRLTVL.

This clone was counted only a few times. The J gene is TRBJ2-1, the V gene TRBV12-5; 12 bases fit TRBD2. V lost 5 bases and J lost 12; bases outside the gene matches: 20. Germline V CDR1 and CDR2: LGHNT, FRNRAP. This CDR3 is built from 18 residues. The CDR3 DNA reads TGTGCTAGTGGTGAGTCGGTACTAGCGGGAGGTTTCACAAACGTGCAGTTCTTC. Amino acid sequence: CASGESVLAGGFTNVQFF.

The chain joins TRBV2 to TRBJ2-7; 7 nucleotides align to TRBD1. The CDR3 is 15 residues long. Germline CDR1 and CDR2: SNHLY and FYNNEI. Trimming cost V 7 bases and J 2 bases; bases outside gene matches: 11. Here the CDR3 DNA reads TGTGCCAGCACGCCCGGGACAGCCATCCCCTACGAGCAGTACTTC. This gives the protein CASTPGTAIPYEQYF.

This clone occurred a few times. The V call is TRBV6-1, the J call TRBJ2-7; TRBD2 agrees at 8 bases. Germline CDR1 is MNHNS and CDR2 is SASEGT. Losses at the gene ends were 3 bases for V and 3 bases for J; bases not matched to a gene: 4. This CDR3 is 14 amino acids long. The CDR3 region has the DNA TGTGCCAGCAGTGATACAGCGGGAGTCTACGAGCAGTACTTC. Its translation is CASSDTAGVYEQYF.

The J gene is TRBJ2-7, the V gene TRBV28; 7 bases fit TRBD1. Trimming took 5 bases from V and 6 from J; bases not matched to a gene: 16. Germline assignment: CDR1 MDHEN and CDR2 SYDVKM. The CDR3 consists of 16 residues. The CDR3 nucleotides are TGTGCCAGCAGTCTCGAACCCGGGACAGTGAGTGTCGAGCAGTACTTC. Translating gives CASSLEPGTVSVEQYF. Drawing the rest from reference TRBV28 and TRBJ2-7, the complete variable domain is DVKVTQSSRYLVKRTGEKVFLECVQDMDHENMFWYRQDPGLGLRLIYFSYDVKMKEKGDIPEGYSVSREKKERFSLILESASTNQTSMYLCASSLEPGTVSVEQYFGPGTRLTVT.

This clone was detected only once. This rearrangement joins TRBV7-5 to TRBJ1-4. TRBV7-5 is a pseudogene segment. This CDR3 spans 14 amino acids. CDR3 sequence: CARKIDKGGEKLFF. The CDR3 bases are TGTGCCAGAAAAATAGACAAAGGCGGTGAAAAACTGTTTTTT.

The DNA for the CDR3 is TGTGCCAGCATCCGACAGGGGGCAAATTCACCCCTCCACTTT. It translates to CASIRQGANSPLHF. The rearrangement joins TRBV5-6 to TRBJ1-6, with 10 nucleotides matching TRBD1. Looked up from germline, CDR1 is SGHDT and CDR2 is YYEEEE. This CDR3 is built from 14 residues. Unmatched junction bases numbered 4, after V lost 6 bases and J lost 7 bases.

The rearrangement uses TRBV6-6 and TRBJ2-7, with 7 nucleotides matching TRBD2. Germline V lookup: CDR1 MNHNY, CDR2 SVGAGI (reference sequence). CDR3 length: 15 amino acids. Unmatched junction bases numbered 4, after V lost 2 bases and J lost 0 bases. CDR3 amino acids: CASSYIGRTSYEQYF. In DNA form, the CDR3 reads TGTGCCAGCAGTTACATCGGGAGGACCTCCTACGAGCAGTACTTC.

The genes are TRBV9 and TRBJ1-4; weak D call: TRBD1 (6 bases). Per the germline V gene, CDR1 is SGDLS and CDR2 is YYNGEE. V was shortened by 3 bases and J by 8 bases, with 14 bases between the two germline ends. The CDR3 length is 14 residues. The CDR3 DNA sequence: TGTGCCAGCAGCGCCGGGGGCCGAGGGGAAAAACTGTTTTTT. Amino acids: CASSAGGRGEKLFF.

J is TRBJ1-2 and V is TRBV6-5; TRBD1 might be the D (6 bases). V lost 0 bases to trimming and J lost 7 bases, with 15 bases between them. This CDR3 contains 15 residues. Per the germline V gene, CDR1 is MNHEY and CDR2 is SVGAGI. CDR3 nucleotide sequence: TGTGCCAGCAGTTACTCGACAGGCCGTGGACCTGGCTACACCTTC. Translated: CASSYSTGRGPGYTF.

The V call is TRBV5-1, the J call TRBJ1-6; D call uncertain. Germline V lookup: CDR1 SGHRS, CDR2 YFSETQ. V lost 3 bases and J 4 bases, leaving 5 bases between the germline ends. CDR3 length: 13 residues. The CDR3 loop is CASSSNYNSPLHF. In DNA form, the CDR3 reads TGCGCCAGCAGCTCCAATTATAATTCACCCCTCCACTTT.

The chain employs TRBV5-5 and TRBJ2-3; D ambiguous. Trimming left V 0 bases short and J 0 bases short, with 8 bases between. From germline, CDR1 is SGHKS and CDR2 YYEKEE (reference sequence). This CDR3 is 15 amino acids long. The CDR3 reads CASSLGTLSTDTQYF. DNA for the CDR3: TGTGCCAGCAGCTTGGGGACCCTTAGCACAGATACGCAGTATTTT.

The chain uses TRBV5-1 and TRBJ2-1; 9 bases map to TRBD1. J lost 9 bases, V lost 0 bases, and 7 bases had no gene match. Germline V CDR1 and CDR2: SGHRS, YFSETQ. The CDR3 runs to 15 residues. CDR3 nucleotide sequence: TGCGCCAGCAGCTTGGGGGACAGGGATTCAGCTGAGCAGTTCTTC. This codes for CASSLGDRDSAEQFF.

The rearrangement uses TRBV28 and TRBJ1-1; D is ambiguous. V lost 7 bases, J lost 5 bases, and 14 bases lay in between. Germline V gene data show CDR1 as MDHEN and CDR2 as SYDVKM. The CDR3 has 13 amino acids. Written as DNA, the CDR3 is TGTGCCAGCACCACTCTGGGAATTACTGAAGCTTTCTTT. Translation: CASTTLGITEAFF.

The chain has TRBV4-1 and TRBJ2-7; a weak D match, TRBD1 (5 bases). CDR3 length equals 11 residues. The V gene's germline CDR1 is MGHRA and CDR2 YSYEKL. The V end lost 9 bases, the J end lost 5 bases, and 11 bases lay between the germline ends. The CDR3 reads CASSGLDEQYF. CDR3 bases: TGCGCCAGTTCAGGGTTGGACGAGCAGTACTTC.

This clone appeared a few times. V usage is TRBV28 and J usage is TRBJ1-1; D perhaps matches TRBD1 (5 bases). V was clipped by 4 bases and J by 5 bases, with 8 bases between them. Germline V lookup: CDR1 MDHEN, CDR2 SYDVKM. CDR3 length: 12 amino acids. The DNA of the CDR3 is TGTGCCAGCAGTTCGGGGCAAACTGAAGCTTTCTTT. Translated: CASSSGQTEAFF.

The chain couples TRBV19 to TRBJ1-2, with a possible D match to TRBD1 (6 bases). CDR3 size: 13 residues. Germline CDR1 is LNHDA and CDR2 is SQIVND (reference sequence). V gave up 1 base and J gave up 7 bases, with 10 bases separating them. CDR3 bases: TGTGCCAGTAGTATAGCGGCAGGGGCTGGCTACACCTTC. Translation: CASSIAAGAGYTF.